This is a list of T cell receptor beta chains from one sample in a study of identical twins. Via MiXCR, TCRdb re-called the 5' RACE reads, giving one row per CDR3 protein. The table lists hundreds of thousands of distinct CDR3 sequences, around a sixth of them singletons. Another study also made use of these data, one on T cells expressing NK-cell markers.

Sequenced input: PBMCs. These TCRs come from a woman between 18 and 30 years old in good health. CDR3s include the opening cysteine and the closing phenylalanine or tryptophan. A D gene is named only where the DNA matches it firmly. For some rows the clone size is stated as once, few or many, or as a class when expanded; others skip it.

d_call cdr3_length j_call v_call clone_size cdr3_nt cdr3_aa
TRBD1 13 TRBJ1-2 TRBV12-3/TRBV12-4 few TGTGCCAGCAGGGGGGACAGTGTCTATGGCTACACCTTC CASRGDSVYGYTF
. 14 TRBJ2-5 TRBV19 few TGTGCCAGTAGGGGGGGACCTTCCGAGGGGACCCAGTACTTC CASRGGPSEGTQYF
. 14 TRBJ2-5 TRBV20-1 . TGCAGTGCTAGAGCTGACTGGGTCCAAGAGACCCAGTACTTC CSARADWVQETQYF
TRBD2 15 TRBJ2-3 TRBV4-2 few TGTGCCAGCAGCCAAGAGCGGGGGGGCCCAGATACGCAGTATTTT CASSQERGGPDTQYF
TRBD1 15 TRBJ1-1 TRBV5-1 . TGCGCCAGCAGCCGGAACAGGGGGTTGAACACTGAAGCTTTCTTT CASSRNRGLNTEAFF
TRBD2 15 TRBJ2-1 TRBV4-3 few TGCGCCAGCAGCAGGGGCGGGAGGTTTTACAATGAGCAGTTCTTC CASSRGGRFYNEQFF
. 13 TRBJ2-7 TRBV5-1 few TGCGCCAGCAGCTTGGGCCTTAAAGTGGAGCAGTACTTC CASSLGLKVEQYF
. 14 TRBJ2-5 TRBV5-6 few TGTGCCAGCAGCTTATCAGGGGACCAAGAGACCCAGTACTTC CASSLSGDQETQYF
. 10 TRBJ1-4 TRBV29-1 . TGCAGCGTTGTTAATGAAAAACTGTTTTTT CSVVNEKLFF
TRBD2 15 TRBJ2-5 TRBV20-1 . TGCAGTGCTATAGGACTAGTCCCTCGTTCAGAGACCCAGTACTTC CSAIGLVPRSETQYF
. 10 TRBJ1-2 TRBV29-1 few TGCAGCGTTCGCGGCTATGGCTACACCTTC CSVRGYGYTF
TRBD2 19 TRBJ2-2 TRBV23-1 . TGCGCCAGCAGGCAAACCTTGCGATTTAGCGGGGGGGCGACCGGGGAGCTGTTTTTT CASRQTLRFSGGATGELFF
. 14 TRBJ1-1 TRBV3-1 . TGTGCCAGCAGCCCCCCATCCCCGAGGGCTGAAGCTTTCTTT CASSPPSPRAEAFF
. 14 TRBJ2-7 TRBV6-2/TRBV6-3 . TGTGCCAGCAGCACAAAGGGCCGGAAATACGAGCAGTACTTC CASSTKGRKYEQYF